Given below is one TCR beta chain in context. The CDR3 contains 14 residues. Trimming cost V 0 bases and J 2 bases, with 7 bases left between them. Germline values: CDR1 SGHRS, CDR2 YFSETQ. Sequencing was performed with immunoSEQ multiplex PCR; in TCRdb, only in-frame clones are kept and a portion is missing. The sample contains tens of thousands of clones, around nine tenths of which appear only once. This sample stems from a study of T cell clonotyping in hematopoietic cell transplantation. The specimen was peripheral blood mononuclear cells. The chain has TRBV5-1 and TRBJ2-3, with D unclear. The origin of this receptor is a middle-aged woman in good health. Some clones in this sample may be carry-over from other donors' samples. For the CDR3, the DNA is TGCGCCAGCAGCTTGGAGGGAAACACAGATACGCAGTATTTT. Residues: CASSLEGNTDTQYF. The full variable domain, rest sourced from reference TRBV5-1 and TRBJ2-3, is KAGVTQTPRYLIKTRGQQVTLSCSPISGHRSVSWYQQTPGQGLQFLFEYFSETQRNKGNFPGRFSGRQFSNSRSEMNVSTLELGDSALYLCASSLEGNTDTQYFGPGTRLTVL.